This TCR beta chain was observed in a study of cytomegalovirus exposure and HLA in healthy donors (TCRdb year 2017). As for the study more broadly: In an earlier analysis of some 550 of the donors, about 260 Gb of sequence data and approximately 120 million unique TCR beta sequences from roughly 200 million T cells were reported. A later analysis re-examined previously published TCR beta repertoires from 600 to 700 donors and added high-resolution HLA genotyping to investigate patterns of TCR occurrence. To predict cytomegalovirus infection status, the study brought together high-throughput TCR immunosequencing, statistical association of individual TCRs with disease status, and machine learning. About five DR-DQ haplotypes were handled as single units for association and clustering, since linkage in the cohort was strong. A later genetic analysis used genome-wide SNP genotypes for about three fifths of the 666 donors, treating that subset as a discovery cohort. Of the 300 to 500 genotyped donors, more than 75% were placed in the genetic ancestry cluster associated with self-reported Caucasian donors. Roughly 300 gigabases of sequencing data and 80 million or so unique TCR sequences were included in an early release covering several hundred HLA-typed donors. Along with the approximately 620-subject first cohort, a separate validation cohort of 120 different subjects was used. In an earlier analysis of roughly 580 of the donors, high-throughput TCR beta sequencing was used to judge whether each TCR beta V gene segment behaved as functional or pseudogenic. Every discovery cohort repertoire had been produced on one sequencing platform. Donor age, sex, ethnicity and CMV serostatus were compiled alongside the repertoire data. Typing coverage varied by locus: 629-630 donors for A, B, C, DRB1 and DQB1; roughly 500 for DQA1; approximately 610 for DPA1; around 490 for DPB1. In the later analysis, no new phenotypic data were used to find candidate immune exposures; instead, reliance was placed on TCR beta sequences and their occurrence across donors. The aim of the study was to test whether cataloging public T cell receptors could identify signatures of past pathogen exposure. Both class I and class II loci were covered by HLA typing, at four-digit resolution. Among roughly 400 genotyped donors of the cohort, an average of around 250,000 unique TCR beta nucleotide sequences was sequenced per donor, of which 15% to 20% were non-productive. The study profiled the T cell repertoires of 550 to 700 subjects by immunosequencing and related them to cytomegalovirus serostatus.

The junction carries 12 bases between V and J, which are trimmed by 3 bases and 8 bases respectively. The germline V gene (reference sequence) yields LNHDA for CDR1 and SQIVND for CDR2. Its CDR3 holds 13 amino acids, cysteine through phenylalanine. This entry keeps only the CDR3 DNA: 39 bases, framed from base 1. Libraries were built with the immunoSEQ multiplex PCR assay. A mixture of 60 forward primers for TCR Vbeta segments and 13 reverse primers for TCR Jbeta segments was used in the multiplex PCR. Amplification of the CDR3 region of rearranged TCR beta genes was performed with a multiplex PCR assay on genomic DNA. The amplified TCR beta libraries were sequenced on the Illumina HiSeq System as 87-base-pair reads. The study's processing was this. Across the 500 to 850 repertoires, a later analysis counted tens of millions of unique TCR beta chains, roughly 11 million of which were shared by at least two donors. To remove PCR and sequencing errors, raw reads were error-corrected and collapsed into unique sequences using a nearest-neighbor algorithm that merged closely related sequences. V, D and J gene segments were assigned by aligning CDR3 sequences to IMGT reference sequences. For a sequence to be retained, at least a six-nucleotide match to both a V gene segment and a J gene segment was required. Rearrangements were classified as productive when the CDR3 lacked stop codons and remained in frame with V and J, and all other rearrangements were classified as non-productive. Following IMGT convention, CDR3 was defined as the stretch from the second conserved V-encoded cysteine to the conserved J-encoded phenylalanine. The earlier analysis of some 550 of the donors excluded any sequence lacking an unambiguous match to a single V gene segment. An earlier analysis of roughly 590 of the donors called V segments functional above 56.7% productive rearrangements and segregating when the between-donor standard deviation exceeded 5%. To diagnose cytomegalovirus status from the catalog of TCR beta chain sequences, a statistical classification framework was built. A later analysis assigned V and J genes by comparing TCR nucleotide sequences with IMGT/GENE-DB human TR gene sequences. A later analysis assigned CDR3 sequences and most-parsimonious VDJ recombination scenarios with the TCRdist pipeline. In a later analysis, every TCR beta chain was defined by the combination of its CDR3 amino acid sequence and its V-gene family, and reads without a unique V-gene family were dropped. As a way to deal with suspected cross-contamination and a sequencing artifact, a later analysis dropped approximately 590 nucleotide sequences that were highly shared and had low generation probability. A later analysis calculated a clonal expansion index for each public chain from normalized within-repertoire ranks of inferred template counts. Generation probabilities in a later analysis came from a VDJ recombination model fitted to out-of-frame rearrangements, and those results were checked against IGoR. Hypergeometric tests were used in a later analysis to score TCR-TCR, TCR-HLA and TCR-CMV co-occurrence, with a repertoire-size bias correction applied to the TCR pairs. A later analysis estimated false discovery rates by permuting HLA or CMV assignments 20 times. A later analysis grouped co-occurring TCRs with DBSCAN, adding TCRdist sequence similarity when clustering within HLA-allele-positive subsets. Repertoires with fewer than 30,000 or more than 120,000 public chains were left out of co-occurrence clustering, as were four to six repertoires with anomalous nucleotide sharing. Held by TCRdb, this immuneACCESS table contains in-frame sequences only and omits some clones. Under half of the omission traces to an unresolved V gene where checked; the cause of the rest is unknown. From that table come the V and J calls and clone size; the DNA was used to work out D and trimming. Present in this sample are 95,000 to 150,000 clones, approximately 80% of which were seen just once. The ten largest make up 3.7% of the sample.

There are a few counts of this clone. Its target antigen remains unknown. No base quality values were provided; no much bigger clone lies one nucleotide off. The cohort was made up of hundreds of healthy bone marrow donors. At the time of sampling, all cohort members were nominally healthy, though unrecorded immune exposures were likely present. Of the roughly 720 cohort members, about 280 had positive CMV serostatus and around 350 had negative CMV serostatus, and CMV serostatus was not recorded for the donor. A peripheral blood sample was provided by each donor, and peripheral blood mononuclear cells were used for TCR beta sequencing. Genomic DNA extraction from the blood cell samples was performed with the Qiagen DNeasy Blood Extraction Kit. What the work shows at the level of the full study, not this receptor alone: A later genetic analysis associated a missense DCLRE1C variant with V-gene and J-gene trimming of TCR beta chains, and an independent cohort replicated the association. According to a later analysis, TCR association rates differed among HLA loci, with DRB1 alleles showing the most associated TCRs and HLA-C alleles showing the fewest. The earlier analysis of a few hundred of the donors excluded roughly 16 rarely observed V segments, including chromosome 9 orphons, because counts were too low. Immune exposure information for the cohort was limited to CMV serostatus. Some IMGT-functional V segments, including TRBV6-2 and TRBV6-3, could not be distinguished by the 87-base-pair reads and were therefore excluded. According to a later genetic analysis, donors in an Asian-associated ancestry cluster had fewer N-insertions in productive TCRs than the approximately 630-donor mean. A later analysis associated about 17,000 TCR beta sequences with specific HLA alleles at a false discovery rate of 0.05. The study gave a list of 150 to 200 TCR beta chains associated with cytomegalovirus. The authors suggested that the approach could potentially be extended to other disease states and immunological phenotypes. A further reported finding was that TCR beta sequences accurately predicted the HLA-A and HLA-B alleles for most subjects in the first cohort. Most TCR sequences were observed very rarely across donors, whereas some public TCRs were present in many individuals. In vitro tests confirmed that a few of the cytomegalovirus-associated TCR beta chains recognize cytomegalovirus antigens. Cytomegalovirus status was reported to be diagnosed by the classifier with high specificity and sensitivity in both the original and validation cohorts. A later analysis found that most CMV-associated TCR beta chains appeared HLA-restricted, with HLA associations seemingly driven largely by CMV exposure. Because HLA typing was missing for some donors at each locus, association tests included only the typed subset. Sequencing depth was assumed to be roughly uniform across donors in the presence/absence analyses, though that assumption may not hold. Correlated functional status among segregating V segments might reflect linkage disequilibrium, but an unknown experimental factor could not be ruled out. In this cohort, only TCR beta chains were sequenced, and detectable features were limited by the absence of alpha or paired-chain data. In an earlier analysis of under 600 of the donors, most TCR beta V segments were observed in productive rearrangements about 87% or about 30% of the time, broadly matching IMGT annotations. When HLA alleles, especially DR and DQ, strongly co-occurred, TCR associations were difficult to assign to individual alleles. Compared with equally common non-associated chains, HLA-associated TCR beta chains in a later analysis were more clonally expanded and had lower generation probabilities. A cluster of highly shared sequence variants was judged likely to represent a technical artifact of the sequencing pipeline. According to a later analysis, parvovirus B19, influenza, CMV and Epstein-Barr virus appeared linked to several top co-occurrence clusters.

The clonotype was recovered from a human donor in good health. The chain was built from TRBV19 and TRBJ2-3, and the D gene may be TRBD2, 6 bases matching. Sequenced sample: PBMCs. The DNA is TGTGCCAGTAGTATCTCCTTGGGGGGTACGCAGTATTTT. This encodes CASSISLGGTQYF.